The clone carrying this T cell receptor beta chain was observed a few times. Its matching antigen is unknown. TCRdb reprocessed the reads with MiXCR, giving one entry per CDR3 protein. The sample yields approximately 910,000 distinct CDR3 sequences, 30% to 40% seen once. There are 16 residues in the CDR3. The V gene end was trimmed by 4 bases and the J gene end by 5 bases; junction bases not matched to a gene: 8. CDR1 is SGHVT and CDR2 is SQSDAQ in the germline V gene. This specimen belongs to a study of T cell repertoires in cytomegalovirus infection. Study results and caveats: Identification of carriers of CMV plus the relevant HLA was achieved through cumulative public TCR beta family frequency. CMV-specific HLA-C-restricted TCR beta clonotypes dominated the ex vivo response.

V gene TRBV7-4 combines with J gene TRBJ2-5, with 12 bases lining up with TRBD2. The material was cultured CD8+ T cells from PBMCs, obtained from culture after CMV antigen stimulation. The sequence derives from a human donor in good health (CMV status not recorded). Some clones in this sample may be carry-over from other donors' samples. CDR3 in DNA: TGTGCCAGCAGCTCCACCCTAGCGGGGGGGCTGGAGACCCAGTACTTC. This codes for CASSSTLAGGLETQYF.